This T cell receptor beta chain was obtained from a study of radiation and T cells in renal cell carcinoma. Time point defined: blood 2 weeks post-SBRT. This sample's treatment: 15 Gy SBRT to primary tumor, nephrectomy 4 weeks later. Clear cell pathology was present in this patient's renal cell carcinoma. The CDR3 has 12 amino acids. The V gene's germline CDR1 is LNHDA and CDR2 SQIVND (reference sequence). V was shortened by 6 bases and J by 4 bases, with 6 bases between the two germline ends. About this clone: The antigen is unknown.

Libraries were prepared by immunoSEQ multiplex PCR; TCRdb keeps only in-frame clonotypes and omits some of them. This sample has roughly 130,000 clones, with roughly four fifths found just once. General observations from the study: In blood, top tumor clones expanded by 2 weeks, shrinking by 4.

The sample here was blood, taken from a patient whose treatment included radiotherapy and nephrectomy. This receptor was obtained from a woman aged 60-75 years with renal cell carcinoma. This chain joins TRBV19 and TRBJ2-2; D is undetermined. For the CDR3, the DNA is TGTGCCAGTAGAATAAGCACCGGGGAGCTGTTTTTT. Its translation is CASRISTGELFF.